What follows are 29 T cell receptor beta chains derived from one specimen sequenced in a study of blood T cell repertoires in COVID-19. TCRdb's copy holds only in-frame clones and misses some; the assay was immunoSEQ multiplex PCR. Of about 320,000 clones in the sample, roughly 88% are singletons; the top ten hold around 4.6%. Sequenced sample: PBMCs or T cells enriched from blood (not recorded which). The source of these receptors is a man aged 25-40 years who had recovered from COVID-19.

J is TRBJ1-5 and V is TRBV2; no definite D call. Germline V gene sequence: CDR1 SNHLY, CDR2 FYNNEI. The CDR3 extends over 17 amino acids. The germline V and J ends were trimmed by 6 bases and 5 bases, with 23 bases remaining between them. CDR3 in DNA: TGTGCCAGCAGGCAGAACCGGGGTGGTCAGAGAGATCAGCCCCAGCATTTT. Encoded protein: CASRQNRGGQRDQPQHF.

This clone was seen once. The chain uses TRBV27 and TRBJ1-1; tentative D call: TRBD1 (6 bases). Trimming removed 6 bases from V and 7 bases from J, with 15 bases in between. This CDR3 is 13 amino acids long. Germline-derived CDR1 and CDR2 are MNHEY and SMNVEV (reference sequence). The CDR3 coding sequence is TGTGCCAGCAGCGAAAACAGGGCTTTTGAAGCTTTCTTT. Translating it yields CASSENRAFEAFF.

The chain joins TRBV14 to TRBJ2-4; weak D call: TRBD2 (6 bases). The V gene lost 4 bases and the J gene lost 5 bases, with 6 bases spanning the gap. Germline loops: CDR1 SGHDN, CDR2 FVKESK. The CDR3 totals 12 residues. The DNA of the CDR3 is TGTGCCAGCAGCCCGGGGGAAAACATTCAGTACTTC. This sequence encodes CASSPGENIQYF.

The chain joins TRBV6-5 to TRBJ2-1; the D is unclear. The CDR3 loop spans 14 amino acids. The germline gives CDR1 MNHEY, CDR2 SVGAGI. Trimming stripped 7 bases from V and 0 bases from J, with 10 bases between. CDR3 amino acids: CASTLSNSYNEQFF. As DNA, the CDR3 is TGTGCCAGCACACTATCAAACTCCTACAATGAGCAGTTCTTC.

This chain connects TRBV3-1 (or the pseudogene TRBV3-2) to TRBJ2-5; a weak D match, TRBD2 (5 bases). This CDR3 contains 13 residues. The germline V and J ends were trimmed by 1 base and 4 bases, with 7 bases remaining between them. CDR1 and CDR2 (germline): LGHDT, YNNKEL (reference sequence). The CDR3 spells CASSQVAGETQYF. The CDR3, as DNA: TGTGCCAGCAGCCAAGTGGCGGGAGAGACCCAGTACTTC.

The chain employs TRBV19 and TRBJ2-7; 7 nucleotides match TRBD1. Germline lookup yields CDR1 LNHDA and CDR2 SQIVND (reference sequence). The CDR3 has 14 amino acids. The V and J ends lost 3 bases and 4 bases, in that order; junction bases with no gene match: 6. CDR3 sequence (DNA): TGTGCCAGTAGTATCCGGGACAGAAATTACGAGCAGTACTTC. Translation: CASSIRDRNYEQYF.

The chain joins TRBV5-1 to TRBJ2-3, with D perhaps matching TRBD2 (6 bases). The CDR3 is 15 residues long. With 2 bases removed from V and 0 bases from J, the gap between germline ends came to 10 bases. Germline V gives CDR1 SGHRS, CDR2 YFSETQ. CDR3 sequence reads: CASSFSGSSTDTQYF. CDR3 nucleotide sequence: TGCGCCAGCAGCTTTAGCGGATCTAGCACAGATACGCAGTATTTT.

In its sample, this clone was seen once. The chain couples TRBV9 to TRBJ1-1; D unresolved. From germline, CDR1 is SGDLS and CDR2 YYNGEE. V lost 2 bases, J lost 3 bases, and 14 bases lay in between. The CDR3 sequence is 15 residues long. CDR3 residues: CASSVSFSGDTEAFF. The CDR3 bases are TGTGCCAGCAGCGTCAGTTTTAGCGGGGACACTGAAGCTTTCTTT.

This chain connects TRBV30 to TRBJ2-3; 14 bases are shared with TRBD2. This CDR3 comprises 14 residues. Losses at the gene ends were 8 bases for V and 4 bases for J; bases not matched to a gene: 5. Looked up from germline, CDR1 is GTSNPN and CDR2 is SVGIG (reference sequence). CDR3 protein: CAAATSGGADTQYF. The DNA of the CDR3 is TGTGCCGCAGCGACTAGCGGGGGGGCAGATACGCAGTATTTT.

For the CDR3, the DNA is TGTGCCAGCAGCTTAGTACTGGGGGCGCTTACCGGGGAGCTGTTTTTT. This translates into CASSLVLGALTGELFF. The chain joins TRBV11-3 to TRBJ2-2; possible D gene TRBD1, 6 bases. CDR3 length equals 16 residues. The germline V and J ends were trimmed by 1 base and 5 bases, with 14 bases remaining between them. Germline loops: CDR1 SGHNT, CDR2 YENEEA.

The J gene is TRBJ1-2, the V gene TRBV28; unclear D gene. Looked up from germline, CDR1 is MDHEN and CDR2 is SYDVKM. The CDR3 totals 15 residues. V was clipped by 6 bases and J by 1 base, with 15 bases between them. As DNA, the CDR3 is TGTGCCAGCAGCCCTGCTGGGCCGTTTAACTATGGCTACACCTTC. Translated: CASSPAGPFNYGYTF.

The genes are TRBV6-5 and TRBJ2-1, with TRBD2 identical over 8 bases. The CDR3 extends over 15 amino acids. V lost 7 bases and J lost 4; bases outside the gene matches: 9. The V gene's germline CDR1 is MNHEY and CDR2 SVGAGI. The CDR3 sequence: CASTERGGSYNEQFF. In DNA, the CDR3 is TGTGCCAGCACCGAACGGGGGGGTTCATACAATGAGCAGTTCTTC.

This clone has just one count. Distinct nucleotide sequences in the sample also encode this CDR3. The chain has TRBV2 and TRBJ1-3; no clear D. Germline lookup yields CDR1 SNHLY and CDR2 FYNNEI. The CDR3 consists of 15 residues. V dropped 0 bases and J dropped 0 bases, with 6 bases sitting between them. CDR3 loop: CASSEARSSGNTIYF. The CDR3 nucleotides are TGTGCCAGCAGTGAAGCTCGGAGCTCTGGAAACACCATATATTTT.

This clone was detected only once. The genes are TRBV4-2 and TRBJ1-4, with D maybe TRBD1 (5 bases). The CDR3 sequence is 16 residues long. The V end lost 0 bases, the J end lost 8 bases, and 16 bases lay between the germline ends. Germline V gene lookup returns CDR1 LGHNA and CDR2 YNFKEQ. The CDR3 protein is CASSQESRSSGEKLFF. CDR3 bases: TGTGCCAGCAGCCAAGAAAGTCGATCATCAGGGGAAAAACTGTTTTTT.

This sequence joins TRBV4-1 and TRBJ1-4; 7 nucleotides match TRBD1. The V and J ends lost 5 bases and 0 bases, in that order; junction bases with no gene match: 6. The CDR3 consists of 16 residues. Germline V gene lookup returns CDR1 MGHRA and CDR2 YSYEKL. Written as DNA, the CDR3 is TGCGCCAGCAGCACCCGACAGGGAGCAACTAATGAAAAACTGTTTTTT. It encodes CASSTRQGATNEKLFF.

The V gene is TRBV7-6, the J gene TRBJ2-1, with TRBD2 matching 8 bases. The CDR3 is 14 residues long. Germline V CDR1 and CDR2: SGHVS, FNYEAQ. The V and J ends lost 1 base and 6 bases, in that order; junction bases with no gene match: 2. The CDR3 nucleotides read TGTGCCAGCAGCTTAGTTAGCGGGGTCAATGAGCAGTTCTTC. Translation: CASSLVSGVNEQFF.

The chain joins TRBV30 to TRBJ2-1; 9 nucleotides match TRBD2. The CDR3 covers 16 residues. Losses at the gene ends were 0 bases for V and 11 bases for J; bases not matched to a gene: 14. Germline-derived CDR1 and CDR2 are GTSNPN and SVGIG (reference sequence). CDR3 in DNA: TGTGCCTGGAGTGTACTGGATGGAGCGGGGGGACCCAAGCAGTTCTTC. Residues: CAWSVLDGAGGPKQFF.

The J gene is TRBJ2-3, the V gene TRBV12-3 or TRBV12-4; the D is unclear. Trimming pared 8 bases from V and 4 bases from J, leaving 10 bases between. The CDR3 consists of 12 residues. The CDR3 coding sequence is TGTGCCAGCGGCCCCATCGCAGATACGCAGTATTTT. Protein product: CASGPIADTQYF.

The chain joins TRBV30 to TRBJ1-4; TRBD1 might be the D (6 bases). CDR3 size: 14 residues. CDR1 and CDR2 from the germline V gene are GTSNPN and SVGIG (reference sequence). The V gene lost 2 bases and the J gene lost 4 bases, with 11 bases spanning the gap. This CDR3 is CAWSIGQHNEKLFF. CDR3 coding DNA: TGTGCCTGGAGTATTGGACAGCATAATGAAAAACTGTTTTTT. The whole variable domain, remainder taken from reference TRBV30 and TRBJ1-4, is SQTIHQWPATLVQPVGSPLSLECTVEGTSNPNLYWYRQAAGRGLQLLFYSVGIGQISSEVPQNLSASRPQDRQFILSSKKLLLSDSGFYLCAWSIGQHNEKLFFGSGTQLSVL.

This sequence joins TRBV18 and TRBJ2-3; D uncertain. From germline, CDR1 is KGHSH and CDR2 LQKENI. The CDR3 has 13 amino acids. V was cut by 4 bases and J by 1 base, with 6 bases left in between. CDR3 loop: CASSLPGTDTQYF. The DNA of the CDR3 is TGTGCCAGCTCACTCCCCGGCACAGATACGCAGTATTTT.

The rearrangement uses TRBV7-9 and TRBJ1-2; TRBD1 matches 7 bases. From germline, CDR1 is SEHNR and CDR2 FQNEAQ (reference sequence). The trim removed 4 bases at V and 8 bases at J, leaving 4 bases unmatched. The CDR3 is 12 residues long. CDR3 DNA: TGTGCCAGCAGCTCCAGGGGGTACGGCTACACCTTC. Residues: CASSSRGYGYTF.

This chain's CDR3 is CASSLDPRVQETQYF. For the CDR3, the DNA is TGTGCCAGCAGCTTGGATCCTCGGGTCCAAGAGACCCAGTACTTC. The chain recombines TRBV5-6 with TRBJ2-5; D call uncertain. Between the trimmed V and J ends, which lost 0 bases and 1 base, there was a span of 10 bases. Germline CDR1 is SGHDT and CDR2 is YYEEEE. CDR3 length: 15 amino acids.

This chain uses TRBV4-1 with TRBJ1-2; D unclear. CDR3 length: 14 amino acids. Germline lookup yields CDR1 MGHRA and CDR2 YSYEKL. Trimming pared 7 bases from V and 8 bases from J, leaving 20 bases between. This CDR3 reads CASTKREGGGGYTF. CDR3 sequence (DNA): TGCGCCAGCACCAAAAGGGAGGGCGGAGGCGGCTACACCTTC.

The V and J genes are TRBV18 and TRBJ1-6; 7 bases are shared with TRBD1. This CDR3 spans 15 amino acids. Germline CDR1 reads KGHSH; CDR2 reads LQKENI. The ends lost 3 bases at V and 5 bases at J; junction bases unmatched: 4. For the CDR3, the DNA is TGTGCCAGCTCACCGACAGGGTTCGATAATTCACCCCTCCACTTT. Encoded protein: CASSPTGFDNSPLHF.

The chain recombines TRBV6-1 with TRBJ1-6; 8 positions agree with TRBD1. Germline CDR1 is MNHNS and CDR2 is SASEGT. Trimming took 4 bases from V and 0 from J; bases not matched to a gene: 2. This CDR3 has 16 residues. The CDR3 DNA is TGTGCCAGCAGTGGACAGGGGCGCTCCTATAATTCACCCCTCCACTTT. This gives the protein CASSGQGRSYNSPLHF.

This clone has only one observation. The V gene is TRBV10-3, the J gene TRBJ1-5; maybe TRBD1 (5 bases). V dropped 2 bases and J dropped 4 bases, with 9 bases sitting between them. The CDR3 extends over 14 amino acids. Germline V gives CDR1 ENHRY, CDR2 SYGVKD. CDR3 DNA: TGTGCCATCAGTGAGACCGACAGAAATCAGCCCCAGCATTTT. Its translation is CAISETDRNQPQHF.

The chain links TRBV7-6 to TRBJ2-7; 7 nucleotides agree with TRBD2. Trimming cost V 2 bases and J 2 bases; bases outside gene matches: 6. CDR1 SGHVS and CDR2 FNYEAQ come from the germline V gene. CDR3 length: 15 amino acids. CDR3 DNA: TGTGCCAGCAGCTTAACGGGGGGATCCGCCTACGAGCAGTACTTC. Encoded protein: CASSLTGGSAYEQYF.

The V and J genes are TRBV19 and TRBJ2-6, with 8 positions matching TRBD1. Germline V gives CDR1 LNHDA, CDR2 SQIVND (reference sequence). The CDR3 runs to 19 residues. Losses at the gene ends were 6 bases for V and 0 bases for J; bases not matched to a gene: 13. This CDR3 reads CASRVVGQGPYSGANVLTF. The CDR3, as DNA: TGTGCCAGTAGGGTTGTTGGACAGGGCCCATACTCTGGGGCCAACGTCCTGACTTTC. The whole variable domain, filled in from reference TRBV19 and TRBJ2-6, reads DGGITQSPKYLFRKEGQNVTLSCEQNLNHDAMYWYRQDPGQGLRLIYYSQIVNDFQKGDIAEGYSVSREKKESFPLTVTSAQKNPTAFYLCASRVVGQGPYSGANVLTFGAGSRLTVL.

This clone was counted only a few times. The chain joins TRBV21-1 to TRBJ2-1; TRBD1 was called by the table and not checked on the DNA. TRBV21-1 is listed as a pseudogene. The CDR3 has 16 amino acids. The CDR3 protein is CASSKGHRDFYNEQFF. In DNA, the CDR3 is TGTGCCAGCAGCAAAGGACACAGGGATTTTTACAATGAGCAGTTCTTC.